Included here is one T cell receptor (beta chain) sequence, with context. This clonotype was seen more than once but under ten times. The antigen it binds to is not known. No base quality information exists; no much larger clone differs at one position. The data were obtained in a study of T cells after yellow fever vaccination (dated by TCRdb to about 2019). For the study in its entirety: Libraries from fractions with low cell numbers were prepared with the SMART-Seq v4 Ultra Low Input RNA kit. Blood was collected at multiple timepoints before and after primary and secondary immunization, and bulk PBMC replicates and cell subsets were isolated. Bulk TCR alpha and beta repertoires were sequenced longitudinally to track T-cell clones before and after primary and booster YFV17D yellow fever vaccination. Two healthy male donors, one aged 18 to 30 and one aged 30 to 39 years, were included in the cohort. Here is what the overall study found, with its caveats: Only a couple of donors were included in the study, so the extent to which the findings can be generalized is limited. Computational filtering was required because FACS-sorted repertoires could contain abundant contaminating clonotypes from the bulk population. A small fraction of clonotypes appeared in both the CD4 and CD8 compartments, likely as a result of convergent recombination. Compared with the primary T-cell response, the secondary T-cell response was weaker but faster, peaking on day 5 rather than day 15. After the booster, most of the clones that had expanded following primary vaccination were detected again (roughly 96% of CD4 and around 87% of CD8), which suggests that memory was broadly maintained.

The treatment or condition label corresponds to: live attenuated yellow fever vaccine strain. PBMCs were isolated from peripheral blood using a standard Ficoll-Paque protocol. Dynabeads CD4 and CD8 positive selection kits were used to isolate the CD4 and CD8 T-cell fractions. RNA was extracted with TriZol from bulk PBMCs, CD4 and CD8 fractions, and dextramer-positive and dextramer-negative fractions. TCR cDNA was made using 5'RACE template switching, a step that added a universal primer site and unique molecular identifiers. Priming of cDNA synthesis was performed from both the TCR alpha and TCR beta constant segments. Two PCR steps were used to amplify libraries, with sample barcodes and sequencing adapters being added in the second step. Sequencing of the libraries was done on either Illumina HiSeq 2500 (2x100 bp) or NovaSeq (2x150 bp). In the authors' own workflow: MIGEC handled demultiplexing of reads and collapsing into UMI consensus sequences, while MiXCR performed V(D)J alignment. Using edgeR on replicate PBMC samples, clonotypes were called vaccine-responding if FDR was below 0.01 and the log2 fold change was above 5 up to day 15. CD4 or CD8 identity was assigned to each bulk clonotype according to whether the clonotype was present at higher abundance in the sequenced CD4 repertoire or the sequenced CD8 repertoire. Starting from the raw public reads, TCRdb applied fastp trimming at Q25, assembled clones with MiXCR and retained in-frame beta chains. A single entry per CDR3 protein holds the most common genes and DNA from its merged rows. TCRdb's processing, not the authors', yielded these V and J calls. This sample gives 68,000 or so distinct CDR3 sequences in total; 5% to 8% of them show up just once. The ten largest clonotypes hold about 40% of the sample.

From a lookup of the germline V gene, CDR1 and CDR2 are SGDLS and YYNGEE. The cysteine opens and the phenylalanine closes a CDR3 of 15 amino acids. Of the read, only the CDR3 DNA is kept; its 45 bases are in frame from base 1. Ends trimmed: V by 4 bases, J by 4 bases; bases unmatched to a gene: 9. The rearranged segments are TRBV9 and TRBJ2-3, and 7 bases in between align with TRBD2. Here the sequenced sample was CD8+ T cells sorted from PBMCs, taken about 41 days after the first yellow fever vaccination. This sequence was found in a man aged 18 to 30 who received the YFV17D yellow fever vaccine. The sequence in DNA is TGTGCCAGCAGCCCCCTGGCGGGGGAGTCAGATACGCAGTATTTT. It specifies CASSPLAGESDTQYF. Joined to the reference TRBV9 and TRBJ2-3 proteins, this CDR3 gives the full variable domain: DSGVTQTPKHLITATGQRVTLRCSPRSGDLSVYWYQQSLDQGLQFLIQYYNGEERAKGNILERFSAQQFPDLHSELNLSSLELGDSALYFCASSPLAGESDTQYFGPGTRLTVL.